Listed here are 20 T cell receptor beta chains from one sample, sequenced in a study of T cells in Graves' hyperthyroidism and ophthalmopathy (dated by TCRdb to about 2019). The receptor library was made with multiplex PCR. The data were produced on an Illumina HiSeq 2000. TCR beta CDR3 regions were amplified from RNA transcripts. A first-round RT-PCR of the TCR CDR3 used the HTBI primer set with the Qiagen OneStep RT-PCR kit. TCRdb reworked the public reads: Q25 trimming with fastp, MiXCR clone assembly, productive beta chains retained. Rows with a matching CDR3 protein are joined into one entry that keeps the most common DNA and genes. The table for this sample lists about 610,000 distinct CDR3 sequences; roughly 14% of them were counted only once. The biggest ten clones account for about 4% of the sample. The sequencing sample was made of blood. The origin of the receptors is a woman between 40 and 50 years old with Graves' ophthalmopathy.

CDR3: CASSISLSTAEKSGNTIYF. The DNA of the CDR3 is TGTGCCAGCAGCATCTCCCTTTCCACAGCCGAGAAATCTGGAAACACCATATATTTT. This sequence joins TRBV9 and TRBJ1-3; no clear D. This CDR3 has 19 residues. Trimming removed 4 bases at V and 1 base at J, with 24 bases between. Germline values: CDR1 SGDLS, CDR2 YYNGEE.

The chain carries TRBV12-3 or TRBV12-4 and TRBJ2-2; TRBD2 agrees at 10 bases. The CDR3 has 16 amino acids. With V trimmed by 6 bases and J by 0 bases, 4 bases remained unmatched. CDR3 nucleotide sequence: TGTGCCAGCAGCCCTAGCGGGAGCGCGAACACCGGGGAGCTGTTTTTT. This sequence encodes CASSPSGSANTGELFF.

In DNA form, the CDR3 reads TGTGCCACCAGCAGAGACTACTCGGTCTACGAGCAGTACTTC. It encodes CATSRDYSVYEQYF. The rearrangement uses TRBV15 and TRBJ2-7; no clear D gene. This CDR3 is 14 amino acids long. Germline CDR1 is LNHNV and CDR2 is YYDKDF (reference sequence). V lost 0 bases, J lost 3 bases, and 9 bases lay in between.

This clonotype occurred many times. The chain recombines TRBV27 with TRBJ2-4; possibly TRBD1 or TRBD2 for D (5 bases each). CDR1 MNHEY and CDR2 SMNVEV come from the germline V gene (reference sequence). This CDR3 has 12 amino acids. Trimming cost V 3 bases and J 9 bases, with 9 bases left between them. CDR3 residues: CASSFRDGIQYF. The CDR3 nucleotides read TGTGCCAGCAGTTTCCGGGACGGCATTCAGTACTTC.

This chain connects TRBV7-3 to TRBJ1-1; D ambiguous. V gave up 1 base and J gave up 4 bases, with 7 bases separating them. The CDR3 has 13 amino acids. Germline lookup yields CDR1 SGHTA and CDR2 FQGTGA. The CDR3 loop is CASSLSQVTEAFF. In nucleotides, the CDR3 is TGTGCCAGCAGCTTAAGTCAGGTCACTGAAGCTTTCTTT. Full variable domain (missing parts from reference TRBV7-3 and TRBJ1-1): GAGVSQTPSNKVTEKGKYVELRCDPISGHTALYWYRQSLGQGPEFLIYFQGTGAADDSGLPNDRFFAVRPEGSVSTLKIQRTERGDSAVYLCASSLSQVTEAFFGQGTRLTVV.

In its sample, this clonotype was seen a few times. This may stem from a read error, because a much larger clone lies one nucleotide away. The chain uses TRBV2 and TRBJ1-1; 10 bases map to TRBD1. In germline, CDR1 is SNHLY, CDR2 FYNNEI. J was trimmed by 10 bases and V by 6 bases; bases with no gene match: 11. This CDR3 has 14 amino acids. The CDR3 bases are TGTGCCAGCAGATACGGACAGGGGGTCCCTGGAGCTTTCTTT. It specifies CASRYGQGVPGAFF.

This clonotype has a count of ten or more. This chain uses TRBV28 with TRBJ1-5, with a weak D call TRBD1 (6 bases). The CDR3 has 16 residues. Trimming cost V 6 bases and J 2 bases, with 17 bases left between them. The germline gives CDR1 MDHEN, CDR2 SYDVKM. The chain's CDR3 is CASSLRDTTRNQPQHF. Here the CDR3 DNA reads TGTGCCAGCAGCCTCCGGGACACCACACGCAATCAGCCCCAGCATTTT. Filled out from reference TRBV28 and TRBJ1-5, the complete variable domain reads DVKVTQSSRYLVKRTGEKVFLECVQDMDHENMFWYRQDPGLGLRLIYFSYDVKMKEKGDIPEGYSVSREKKERFSLILESASTNQTSMYLCASSLRDTTRNQPQHFGDGTRLSIL.

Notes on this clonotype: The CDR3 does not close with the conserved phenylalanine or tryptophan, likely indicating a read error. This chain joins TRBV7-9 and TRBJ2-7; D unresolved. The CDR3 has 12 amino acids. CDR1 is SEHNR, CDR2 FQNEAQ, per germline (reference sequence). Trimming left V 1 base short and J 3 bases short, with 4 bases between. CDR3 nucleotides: TGTGCCAGCAGCTTAGGCGACTACGAGCAGTACTTG. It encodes CASSLGDYEQYL.

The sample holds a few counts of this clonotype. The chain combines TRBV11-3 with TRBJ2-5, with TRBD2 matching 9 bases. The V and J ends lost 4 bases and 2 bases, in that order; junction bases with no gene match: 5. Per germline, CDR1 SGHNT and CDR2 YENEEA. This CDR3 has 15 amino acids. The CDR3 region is CASSSSREGQETQYF. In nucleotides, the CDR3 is TGTGCCAGCAGCTCCTCGCGGGAGGGACAAGAGACCCAGTACTTC.

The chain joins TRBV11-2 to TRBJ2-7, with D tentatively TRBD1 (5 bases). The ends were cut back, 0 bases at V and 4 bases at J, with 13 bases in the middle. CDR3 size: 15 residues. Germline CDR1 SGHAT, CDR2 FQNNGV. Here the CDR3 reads CASSLDWGRGYEQYF. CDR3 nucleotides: TGTGCCAGCAGCTTAGATTGGGGAAGGGGTTACGAGCAGTACTTC.

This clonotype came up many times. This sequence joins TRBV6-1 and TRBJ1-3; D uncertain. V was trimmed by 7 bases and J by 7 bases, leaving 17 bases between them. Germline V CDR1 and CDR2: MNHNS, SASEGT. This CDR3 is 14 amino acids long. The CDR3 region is CASKSVGIWNTIYF. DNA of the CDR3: TGTGCCAGCAAGTCGGTGGGCATCTGGAACACCATATATTTT.

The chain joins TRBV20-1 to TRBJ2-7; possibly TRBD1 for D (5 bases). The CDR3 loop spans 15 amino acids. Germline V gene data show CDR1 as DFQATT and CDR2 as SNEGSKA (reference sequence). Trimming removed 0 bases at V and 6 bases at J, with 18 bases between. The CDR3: CSARDWGQGIPEQYF. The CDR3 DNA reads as TGCAGTGCTAGAGATTGGGGCCAGGGAATCCCCGAGCAGTACTTC.

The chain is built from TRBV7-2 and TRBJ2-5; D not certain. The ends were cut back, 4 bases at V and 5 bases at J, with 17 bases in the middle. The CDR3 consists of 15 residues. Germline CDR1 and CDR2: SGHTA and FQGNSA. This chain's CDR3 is CASSSHQAKRETQYF. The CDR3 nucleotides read TGTGCCAGCAGCTCTCATCAGGCTAAACGGGAGACCCAGTACTTC.

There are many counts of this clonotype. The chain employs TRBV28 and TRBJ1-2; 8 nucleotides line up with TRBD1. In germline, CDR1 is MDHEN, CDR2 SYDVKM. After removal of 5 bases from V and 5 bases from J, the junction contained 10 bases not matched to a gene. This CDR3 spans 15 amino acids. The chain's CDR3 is CASSPEGRGRYGYTF. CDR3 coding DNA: TGTGCCAGCAGTCCCGAGGGCAGGGGGCGATATGGCTACACCTTC.

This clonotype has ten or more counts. The CDR3: CASSPGIAYEQYF. The CDR3 DNA reads as TGTGCCAGCAGTCCTGGGATTGCCTACGAGCAGTACTTC. The V call is TRBV6-1, the J call TRBJ2-7, with D hard to call. Trimming removed 5 bases from V and 2 bases from J, with 10 bases in between. In germline, CDR1 is MNHNS, CDR2 SASEGT. The CDR3 is 13 residues long.

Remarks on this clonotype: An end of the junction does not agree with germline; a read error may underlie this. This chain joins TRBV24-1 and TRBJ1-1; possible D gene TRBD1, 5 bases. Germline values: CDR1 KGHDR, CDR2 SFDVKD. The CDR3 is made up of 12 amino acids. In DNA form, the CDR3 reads TGTGCCACCAATGATTTTGGGGGTCTGGCTTTCTTT. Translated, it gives CATNDFGGLAFF.

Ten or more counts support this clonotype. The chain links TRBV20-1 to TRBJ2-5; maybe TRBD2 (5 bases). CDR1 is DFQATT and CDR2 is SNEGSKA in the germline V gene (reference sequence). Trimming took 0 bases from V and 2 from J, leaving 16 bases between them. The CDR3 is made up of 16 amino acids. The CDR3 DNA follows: TGCAGTGCTAGAGATCGCATGCTACGAGGGCAAGAGACCCAGTACTTC. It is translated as CSARDRMLRGQETQYF.

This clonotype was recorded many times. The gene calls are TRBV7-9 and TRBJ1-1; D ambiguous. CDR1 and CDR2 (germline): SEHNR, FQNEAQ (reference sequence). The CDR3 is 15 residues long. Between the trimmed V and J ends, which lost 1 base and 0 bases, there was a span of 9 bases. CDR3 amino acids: CASSLGPGVNTEAFF. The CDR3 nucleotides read TGTGCCAGCAGCTTAGGGCCGGGAGTGAACACTGAAGCTTTCTTT.

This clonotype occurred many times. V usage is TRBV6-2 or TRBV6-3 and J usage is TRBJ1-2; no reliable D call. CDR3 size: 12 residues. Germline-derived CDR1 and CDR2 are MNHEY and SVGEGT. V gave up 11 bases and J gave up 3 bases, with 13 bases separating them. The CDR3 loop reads CAATTGDYGYTF. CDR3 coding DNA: TGTGCCGCAACTACTGGTGACTATGGCTACACCTTC.

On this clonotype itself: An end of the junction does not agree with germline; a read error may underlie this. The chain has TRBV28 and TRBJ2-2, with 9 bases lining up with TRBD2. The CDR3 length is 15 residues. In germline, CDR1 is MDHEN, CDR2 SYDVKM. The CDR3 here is CASSLLREGTGGLFF. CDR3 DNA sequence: TGTGCCAGCAGTTTGTTGCGGGAGGGAACCGGGGGGCTGTTTTTT.